Many counts were recorded for the clone carrying this T cell receptor (beta chain). This entry comes from a study of glioma-infiltrating T cells. The CDR3 runs to 15 residues. Per germline, CDR1 DFQATT and CDR2 SNEGSKA (reference sequence). Deletions cut 0 bases from V and 5 bases from J, with 14 bases between. Using RNA template, CDR3s of TCR alpha and beta were amplified with iRepertoire arm-PCR. Tissue mRNA or PBMC total RNA, 100-400 ng, went into one-step reverse transcription and amplification. TCRdb re-called the multiplex PCR reads through MiXCR, storing one row per CDR3 protein. Among around 350,000 distinct CDR3 sequences listed, around 38% were seen once.

This chain uses TRBV20-1 with TRBJ1-5; D remains ambiguous. The sequence came from a human donor with low-grade glioma or glioblastoma, undergoing nonglioma brain surgery, or in good health (not recorded which). Sequencing was carried out using glioma tissue, nonneoplastic brain tissue, or PBMCs (not recorded which). CDR3: CSARDWKEWDQPQHF. The CDR3 nucleotides are TGCAGTGCTAGAGATTGGAAGGAGTGGGATCAGCCCCAGCATTTT.